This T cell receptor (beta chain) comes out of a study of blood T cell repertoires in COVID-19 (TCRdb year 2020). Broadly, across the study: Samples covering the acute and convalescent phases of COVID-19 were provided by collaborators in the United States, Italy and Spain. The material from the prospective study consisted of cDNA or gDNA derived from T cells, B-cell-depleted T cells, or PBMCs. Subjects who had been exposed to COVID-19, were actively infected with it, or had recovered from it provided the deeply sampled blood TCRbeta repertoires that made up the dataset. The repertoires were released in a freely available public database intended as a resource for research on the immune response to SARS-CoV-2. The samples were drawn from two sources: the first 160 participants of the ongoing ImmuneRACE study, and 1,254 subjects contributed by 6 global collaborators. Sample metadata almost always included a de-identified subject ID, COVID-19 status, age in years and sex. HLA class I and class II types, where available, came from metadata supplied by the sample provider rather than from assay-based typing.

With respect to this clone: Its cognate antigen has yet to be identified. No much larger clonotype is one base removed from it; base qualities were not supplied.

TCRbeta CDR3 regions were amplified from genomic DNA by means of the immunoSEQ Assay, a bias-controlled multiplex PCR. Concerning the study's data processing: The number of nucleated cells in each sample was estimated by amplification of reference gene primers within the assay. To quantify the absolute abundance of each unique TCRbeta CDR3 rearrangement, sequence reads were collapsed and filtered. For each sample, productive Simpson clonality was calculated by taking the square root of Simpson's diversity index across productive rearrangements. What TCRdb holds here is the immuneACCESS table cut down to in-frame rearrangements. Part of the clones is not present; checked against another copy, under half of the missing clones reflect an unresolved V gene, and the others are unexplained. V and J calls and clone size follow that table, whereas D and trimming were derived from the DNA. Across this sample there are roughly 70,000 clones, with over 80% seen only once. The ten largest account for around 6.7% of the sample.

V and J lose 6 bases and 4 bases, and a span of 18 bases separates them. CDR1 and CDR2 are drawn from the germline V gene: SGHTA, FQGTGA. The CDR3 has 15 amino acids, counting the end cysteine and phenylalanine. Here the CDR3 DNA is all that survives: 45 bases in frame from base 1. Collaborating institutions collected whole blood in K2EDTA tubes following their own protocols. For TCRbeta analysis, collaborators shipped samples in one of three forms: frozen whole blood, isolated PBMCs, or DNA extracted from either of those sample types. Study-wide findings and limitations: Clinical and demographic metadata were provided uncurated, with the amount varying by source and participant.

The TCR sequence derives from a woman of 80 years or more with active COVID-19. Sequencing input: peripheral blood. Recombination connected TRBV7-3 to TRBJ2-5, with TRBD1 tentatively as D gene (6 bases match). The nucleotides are TGTGCCAGCAGTGTCGGGCAGGGGCTAGGAGAGACCCAGTACTTC. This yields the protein CASSVGQGLGETQYF.